These T cell receptor beta chains were read from a single sample in a study of CD8 T cells in ankylosing spondylitis. TCRdb used MiXCR to reprocess the 5' RACE reads, holding one entry per CDR3 protein. The table lists some 30,000 distinct CDR3 sequences, more than 30% of them singletons. The sequencing input was synovial fluid, either unsorted or a sorted T cell fraction (not recorded which). These receptors were obtained from a male donor with ankylosing spondylitis. Each CDR3 is given with its conserved first and last residue.

TRBV12-3/TRBV12-4	TRBJ2-3	CASILGMTSSYTDTQYF
TRBV7-9	TRBJ1-5	CASSHQGNQPQHF
TRBV11-3	TRBJ2-1	CASSRWVRGNEQFF
TRBV10-3	TRBJ1-3	CAISESKQIDGNTIYF
TRBV29-1	TRBJ2-1	CSARVLDHNEQFF
TRBV14	TRBJ2-1	CASSSLPSSSYNEQFF
TRBV2	TRBJ1-1	CASSERAGGWTEAFF
TRBV20-1	TRBJ2-5	CSARPTNYGTQYF
TRBV5-4	TRBJ2-1	CASSFRRLAGGYNEQFF
TRBV24-1	TRBJ2-5	CATSDDRGLSQETQYF
TRBV7-2	TRBJ1-5	CASSPPTGLNQPQHF
TRBV2	TRBJ2-7	CASSELQSSYEQYF
TRBV3-1	TRBJ1-2	CASSPGRGYGYTF
TRBV14	TRBJ1-1	CASSQSRGSNTEAFF
TRBV30	TRBJ2-7	CAWRDNSYEQYF
TRBV5-5	TRBJ1-2	CASSLGDNYGYTF
TRBV27	TRBJ1-3	CASSLGPGRSGNTIYF
TRBV27	TRBJ2-1	CASGDRGPHEQFF
TRBV5-6	TRBJ2-1	CASSLLFSTFSYNEQFF
TRBV10-2	TRBJ2-7	CASSDTGERKATYEQYF
TRBV7-9	TRBJ2-1	CASSQVGDEQFF
TRBV11-2	TRBJ2-2	CASSSYKRNTGELFF
TRBV2	TRBJ1-5	CASSGDPRQGIWNQPQHF
TRBV28	TRBJ2-1	CASSSRGWSSYNEQFF
TRBV15	TRBJ2-1	CATSRAAIPGLVESSGNEQFF
TRBV6-6	TRBJ2-4	CASSSLGDIQYF
TRBV7-6	TRBJ1-1	CASSPSQGMNTEAFF
TRBV2	TRBJ2-3	CASKGTGGTDTQYF
TRBV6-4	TRBJ2-2	CASSDSTSGTGELFF
TRBV19	TRBJ2-1	CASSIRLAGGEQFF
TRBV6-1	TRBJ2-3	CASSEEAGGSTDTQYF
TRBV5-6	TRBJ1-1	CASSLETAEAFF
TRBV4-1	TRBJ2-7	CASSQRSGTSSYEQYF
TRBV12-3/TRBV12-4	TRBJ2-7	CASRTGDGEQYF
TRBV12-3/TRBV12-4	TRBJ1-3	CASSLAISGNTIYF
TRBV7-2	TRBJ1-1	CASAGLRNTEAFF
TRBV10-2	TRBJ2-3	CASSDRTGGLDTDTQYF
TRBV14	TRBJ1-1	CASSHRGTEAFF
TRBV20-1	TRBJ1-1	CSAAGPGDTEAFF
TRBV30	TRBJ2-1	CAWKKREGHSYNEQFF
TRBV24-1	TRBJ2-1	CATSDPLREARNEQFF
TRBV4-1	TRBJ1-5	CASSQEGRGQPQHF
TRBV6-2/TRBV6-3	TRBJ2-1	CASSSLALNEQFF
TRBV20-1	TRBJ2-2	CSARDRGKNTGELFF
TRBV27	TRBJ1-5	CASSLGTGGEEPQHF
TRBV7-9	TRBJ2-2	CASSSTGGTGELFF
TRBV29-1	TRBJ1-1	CSVPGQVDTEAFF
TRBV11-2	TRBJ2-1	CASSLAGREGDEQFF
TRBV12-3/TRBV12-4	TRBJ2-5	CASTPDRLMGTQYF
TRBV29-1	TRBJ2-5	CSVDGGTQETQYF
TRBV10-1	TRBJ1-4	CASSEGQPNEKLFF
TRBV15	TRBJ2-4	CATSSLGSVDIQYF
TRBV20-1	TRBJ2-1	CSARGAGTSGWDEQFF
TRBV6-5	TRBJ2-5	CASSYSLPPNQETQYF
TRBV24-1	TRBJ2-3	CATSGLGTDTQYF
TRBV28	TRBJ1-5	CASRRGNQPQHF
TRBV20-1	TRBJ1-1	CSARLRQGAEAFF
TRBV19	TRBJ1-1	CASSIVLWDREAFF